This T cell receptor beta chain was sequenced in a study of blood T cell repertoires in COVID-19. For the study at large: Acute and convalescent COVID-19 samples came from the United States, Italy and Spain. In each case, the material was cDNA or gDNA derived from T cells, B-cell-depleted T cells, or PBMCs.

In the authors' workflow: Cell counts per sample came from amplifying reference gene primers. Here immunoSEQ multiplex PCR was the method, and the copy in TCRdb shows in-frame clones only, minus some. V and J calls and clone size come straight from that table; D and trimming were deduced from the DNA. The table has tens of thousands of clones, around 82% seen once; the top ten hold roughly 16%. Those enrolled in Seattle joined during active infection and were followed longitudinally afterward. This receptor was obtained from a man in his fifties or sixties with COVID-19, enrolled during active disease. Sequenced sample: peripheral blood.

The CDR3 DNA is TGTGCCAGCAGCGGGGGACAGGGCCTCTCCTACGAGCAGTACTTC. Its translation: CASSGGQGLSYEQYF. This chain joins TRBV9 and TRBJ2-7, with TRBD1 matching over 9 bases. Trimming removed 3 bases from V and 0 bases from J; junction bases left unmatched: 4. The CDR3 totals 15 residues. Germline V gene lookup returns CDR1 SGDLS and CDR2 YYNGEE.